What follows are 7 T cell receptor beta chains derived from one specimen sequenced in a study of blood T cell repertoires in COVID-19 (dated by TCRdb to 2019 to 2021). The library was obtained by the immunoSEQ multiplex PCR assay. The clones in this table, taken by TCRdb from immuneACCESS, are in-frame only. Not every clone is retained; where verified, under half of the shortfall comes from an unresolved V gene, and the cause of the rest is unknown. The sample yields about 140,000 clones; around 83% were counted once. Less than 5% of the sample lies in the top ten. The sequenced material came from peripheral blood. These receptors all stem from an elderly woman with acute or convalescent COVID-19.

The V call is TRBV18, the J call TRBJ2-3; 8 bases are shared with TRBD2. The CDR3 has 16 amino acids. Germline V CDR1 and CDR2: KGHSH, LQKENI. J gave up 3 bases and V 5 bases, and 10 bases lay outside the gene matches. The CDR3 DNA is TGTGCCAGCTCATCGGGACTAGGATCAGGAACAGATACGCAGTATTTT. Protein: CASSSGLGSGTDTQYF.

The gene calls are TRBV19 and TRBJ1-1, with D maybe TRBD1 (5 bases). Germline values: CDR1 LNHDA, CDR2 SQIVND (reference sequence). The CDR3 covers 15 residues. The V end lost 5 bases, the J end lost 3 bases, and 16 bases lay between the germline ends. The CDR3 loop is CASSGSRASDTEAFF. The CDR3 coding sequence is TGTGCCAGTAGTGGAAGCAGGGCTTCTGACACTGAAGCTTTCTTT.

CDR3 amino acids: CASSFDREYSPLHF. For the CDR3, the DNA is TGTGCCAGCAGCTTCGACAGGGAGTATTCACCCCTCCACTTT. V is TRBV5-4 and J is TRBJ1-6; 7 nucleotides align to TRBD1. Per the germline V gene, CDR1 is SGHNT and CDR2 is YYREEE (reference sequence). This CDR3 comprises 14 residues. V shed 2 bases, J shed 8 bases, and the junction held 4 bases outside the gene matches.

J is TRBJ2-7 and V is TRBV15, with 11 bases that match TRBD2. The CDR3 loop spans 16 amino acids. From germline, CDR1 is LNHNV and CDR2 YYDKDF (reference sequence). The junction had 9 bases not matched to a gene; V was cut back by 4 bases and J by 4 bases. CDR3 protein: CATSTIQGLAGYEQYF. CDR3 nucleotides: TGTGCCACCAGCACCATACAAGGACTAGCGGGTTACGAGCAGTACTTC.

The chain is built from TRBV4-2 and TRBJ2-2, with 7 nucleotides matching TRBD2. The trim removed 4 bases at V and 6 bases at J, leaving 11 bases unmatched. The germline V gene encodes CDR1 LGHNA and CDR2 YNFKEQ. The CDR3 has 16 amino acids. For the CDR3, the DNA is TGTGCCAGCAGCCTTATCAAAGGGCTAGCGGCCGGGGAGCTGTTTTTT. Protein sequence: CASSLIKGLAAGELFF.

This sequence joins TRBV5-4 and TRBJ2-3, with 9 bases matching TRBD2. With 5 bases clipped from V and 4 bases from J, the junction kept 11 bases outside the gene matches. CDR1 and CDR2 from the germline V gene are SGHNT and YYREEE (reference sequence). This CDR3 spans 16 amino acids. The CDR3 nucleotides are TGTGCCAGCAGGCCTAATAGCGGGAGAATGTCAGATACGCAGTATTTT. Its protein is CASRPNSGRMSDTQYF.

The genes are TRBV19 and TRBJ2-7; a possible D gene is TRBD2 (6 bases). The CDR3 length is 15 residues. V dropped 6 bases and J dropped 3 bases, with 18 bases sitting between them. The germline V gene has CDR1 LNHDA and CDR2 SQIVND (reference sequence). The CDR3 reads CASRLSGPGVYEQYF. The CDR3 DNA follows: TGTGCCAGTAGACTGTCAGGGCCGGGAGTCTACGAGCAGTACTTC.